This TCR beta chain was recovered during a study of blood T cell repertoires in COVID-19. With 0 bases removed from V and 5 bases from J, the gap between germline ends came to 8 bases. This CDR3 spans 14 amino acids. CDR1 LGHNA and CDR2 YNFKEQ come from the germline V gene. Libraries were prepared by immunoSEQ multiplex PCR; TCRdb keeps only in-frame clonotypes and omits some of them. The table records about 210,000 clones, roughly 82% of them present only once. Source material: peripheral blood. This clonotype was sampled from a man in his forties or fifties with active or convalescent COVID-19. J is TRBJ2-1 and V is TRBV4-2; a possible D gene is TRBD2 (5 bases). This chain's CDR3 is CASSQDYGNNEQFF. The CDR3 DNA follows: TGTGCCAGCAGCCAAGATTACGGGAACAATGAGCAGTTCTTC.